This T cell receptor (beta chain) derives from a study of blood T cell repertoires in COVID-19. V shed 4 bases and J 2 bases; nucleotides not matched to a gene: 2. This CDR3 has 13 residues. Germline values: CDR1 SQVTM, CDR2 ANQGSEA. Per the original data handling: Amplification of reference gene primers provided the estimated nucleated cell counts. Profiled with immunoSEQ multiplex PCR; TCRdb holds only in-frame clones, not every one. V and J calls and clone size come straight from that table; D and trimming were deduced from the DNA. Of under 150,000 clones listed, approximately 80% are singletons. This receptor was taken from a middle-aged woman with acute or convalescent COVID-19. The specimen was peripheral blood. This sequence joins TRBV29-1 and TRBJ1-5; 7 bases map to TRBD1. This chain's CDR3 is CSVGQGGNQPQHF. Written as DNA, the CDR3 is TGCAGCGTTGGTCAGGGGGGCAATCAGCCCCAGCATTTT.